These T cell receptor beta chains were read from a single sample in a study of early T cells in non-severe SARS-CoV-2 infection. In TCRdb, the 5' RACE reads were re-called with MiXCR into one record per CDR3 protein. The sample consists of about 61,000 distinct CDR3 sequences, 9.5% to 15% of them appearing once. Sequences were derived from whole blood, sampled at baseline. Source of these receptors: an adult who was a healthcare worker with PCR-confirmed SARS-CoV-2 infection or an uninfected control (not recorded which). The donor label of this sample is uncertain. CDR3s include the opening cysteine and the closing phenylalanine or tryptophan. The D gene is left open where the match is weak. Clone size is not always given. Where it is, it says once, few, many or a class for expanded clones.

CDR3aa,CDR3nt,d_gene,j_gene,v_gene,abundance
CASRRDRATYNEQFF,TGTGCCAGCAGGAGGGACAGGGCGACCTACAATGAGCAGTTCTTC,TRBD1,TRBJ2-1,TRBV6-5,few
CASNGGYTDTQYF,TGTGCCAGCAATGGAGGATACACAGATACGCAGTATTTT,NA,TRBJ2-3,TRBV2,few
CASSTPPNEQFF,TGTGCCAGCAGCACCCCTCCCAATGAGCAGTTCTTC,NA,TRBJ2-1,TRBV11-2,few
CASHAPGRYTF,TGTGCCAGCCATGCCCCGGGGCGCTACACCTTC,NA,TRBJ1-2,TRBV12-3/TRBV12-4,NA
CASSPGLARTDTQYF,TGCGCCAGCAGCCCCGGACTAGCGAGGACAGATACGCAGTATTTT,TRBD2,TRBJ2-3,TRBV5-1,many
CASSKRPQKEDNSPLHF,TGTGCCAGCAGCAAAAGACCCCAGAAGGAAGATAATTCACCCCTCCACTTT,NA,TRBJ1-6,TRBV5-5,few
CASSQLGDNEQFF,TGTGCCAGCAGCCAGCTGGGGGATAATGAGCAGTTCTTC,NA,TRBJ2-1,TRBV7-6,many
CASSARGLSGANVLTF,TGTGCCAGCAGCGCCCGGGGCCTCTCTGGGGCCAACGTCCTGACTTTC,NA,TRBJ2-6,TRBV6-5,NA
CASSTKVGGGQPQHF,TGTGCCAGCAGCACAAAAGTGGGCGGCGGTCAGCCCCAGCATTTT,NA,TRBJ1-5,TRBV12-3/TRBV12-4,NA
CASSGRGRANEQFF,TGTGCCAGCAGTGGTCGGGGGAGGGCTAATGAGCAGTTCTTC,TRBD2,TRBJ2-1,TRBV2,many
CASSLGQSPYNEQFF,TGCGCCAGCAGCTTGGGACAGTCCCCCTACAATGAGCAGTTCTTC,NA,TRBJ2-1,TRBV5-1,NA
CASSFRVNTEAFF,TGTGCCAGCAGCTTCAGGGTGAACACTGAAGCTTTCTTT,NA,TRBJ1-1,TRBV5-8,few
CASSGLDSPDTQYF,TGTGCCAGCAGCGGACTAGACTCTCCAGATACGCAGTATTTT,TRBD2,TRBJ2-3,TRBV2,NA
CATYAGIVVTEAFF,TGTGCCACCTATGCAGGGATCGTAGTCACTGAAGCTTTCTTT,NA,TRBJ1-1,TRBV24-1,few
CASSVGTAGNNSPLHF,TGCGCCAGCAGCGTAGGGACGGCGGGCAATAATTCACCCCTCCACTTT,NA,TRBJ1-6,TRBV5-1,NA
CASSRDRSETQYF,TGTGCCAGCTCACGGGACAGGTCCGAAACCCAGTACTTC,TRBD1,TRBJ2-5,TRBV18,few
CASSSDQGLGETQYF,TGTGCCAGCAGCTCCGATCAGGGACTGGGTGAGACCCAGTACTTC,NA,TRBJ2-5,TRBV11-2,few
CATSRDIDQPQHF,TGTGCCACCAGCCGGGACATAGATCAGCCCCAGCATTTT,NA,TRBJ1-5,TRBV24-1,few